This TCR beta chain was retrieved from a study of T cell repertoires in cytomegalovirus infection. There are many counts of this clonotype. Its target is not known. Points from the study as a whole: HLA-C-restricted TCR beta clonotypes specific for CMV led the ex vivo response.

Germline V gives CDR1 LNHDA, CDR2 SQIVND (reference sequence). V dropped 4 bases and J dropped 8 bases, with 6 bases sitting between them. CDR3 length equals 11 residues. TCRdb re-called the reads with MiXCR, one entry per CDR3 protein. The data show fewer than 200,000 distinct CDR3 sequences, with 8.5% to 10% seen just once and approximately 4.2% held by the top ten. The chain carries TRBV19 and TRBJ2-1; the D gene is possibly TRBD2 (5 bases). This TCR was recovered from a human donor in good health (CMV status not recorded). Some clones in this sample may be carry-over from other donors' samples. The sample comprised PBMCs. CDR3 sequence (DNA): TGTGCCAGTAGTAGAGGGTATGAGCAGTTCTTC. It codes for CASSRGYEQFF. The variable domain in full, with the rest retrieved from reference TRBV19 and TRBJ2-1, is DGGITQSPKYLFRKEGQNVTLSCEQNLNHDAMYWYRQDPGQGLRLIYYSQIVNDFQKGDIAEGYSVSREKKESFPLTVTSAQKNPTAFYLCASSRGYEQFFGPGTRLTVL.